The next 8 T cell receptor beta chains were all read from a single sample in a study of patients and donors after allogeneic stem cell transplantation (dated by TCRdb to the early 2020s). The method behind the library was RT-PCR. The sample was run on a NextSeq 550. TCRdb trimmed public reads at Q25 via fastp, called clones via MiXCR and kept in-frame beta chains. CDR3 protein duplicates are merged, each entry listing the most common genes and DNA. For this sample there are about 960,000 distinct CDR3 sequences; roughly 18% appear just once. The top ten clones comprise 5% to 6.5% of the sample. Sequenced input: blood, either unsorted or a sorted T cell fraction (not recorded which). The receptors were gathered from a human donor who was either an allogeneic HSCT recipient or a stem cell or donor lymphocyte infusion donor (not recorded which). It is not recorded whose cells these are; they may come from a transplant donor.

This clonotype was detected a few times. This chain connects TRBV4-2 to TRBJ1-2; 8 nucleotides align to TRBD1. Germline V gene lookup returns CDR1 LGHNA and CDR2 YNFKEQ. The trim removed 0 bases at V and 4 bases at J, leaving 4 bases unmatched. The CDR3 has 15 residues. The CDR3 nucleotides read TGTGCCAGCAGCCAAGACGGGACAGGTAGCTATGGCTACACCTTC. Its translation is CASSQDGTGSYGYTF.

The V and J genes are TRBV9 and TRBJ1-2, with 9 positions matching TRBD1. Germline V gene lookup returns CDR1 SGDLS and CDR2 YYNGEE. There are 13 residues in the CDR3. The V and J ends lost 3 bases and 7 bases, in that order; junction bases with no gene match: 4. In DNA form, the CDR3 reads TGTGCCAGCAGCGGGACAGGGGTCCGTGGCTACACCTTC. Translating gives CASSGTGVRGYTF.

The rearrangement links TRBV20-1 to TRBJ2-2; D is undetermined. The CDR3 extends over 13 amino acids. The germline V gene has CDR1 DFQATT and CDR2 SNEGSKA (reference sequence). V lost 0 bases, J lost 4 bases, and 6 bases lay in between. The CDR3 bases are TGCAGTGCTAGAGACACCTTCACCGGGGAGCTGTTTTTT. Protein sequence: CSARDTFTGELFF.

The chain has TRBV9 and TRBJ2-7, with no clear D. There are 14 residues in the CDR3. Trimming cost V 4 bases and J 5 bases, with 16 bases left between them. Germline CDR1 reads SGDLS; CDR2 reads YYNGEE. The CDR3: CASSSQTYNHEQYF. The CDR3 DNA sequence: TGTGCCAGCAGCTCCCAGACCTATAACCACGAGCAGTACTTC.

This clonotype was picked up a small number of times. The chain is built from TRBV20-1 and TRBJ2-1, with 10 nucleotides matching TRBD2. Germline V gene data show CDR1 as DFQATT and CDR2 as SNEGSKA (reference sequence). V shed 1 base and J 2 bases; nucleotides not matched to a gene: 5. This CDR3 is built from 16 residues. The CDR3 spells CSARASGSLTYNEQFF. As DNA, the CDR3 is TGCAGTGCTAGAGCTAGCGGGAGCCTAACCTACAATGAGCAGTTCTTC.

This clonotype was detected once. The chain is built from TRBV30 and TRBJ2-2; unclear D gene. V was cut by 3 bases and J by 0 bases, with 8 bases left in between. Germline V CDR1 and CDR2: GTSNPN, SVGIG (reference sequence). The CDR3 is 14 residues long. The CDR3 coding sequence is TGTGCCTGGAGCATCCGGACGAACACCGGGGAGCTGTTTTTT. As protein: CAWSIRTNTGELFF.

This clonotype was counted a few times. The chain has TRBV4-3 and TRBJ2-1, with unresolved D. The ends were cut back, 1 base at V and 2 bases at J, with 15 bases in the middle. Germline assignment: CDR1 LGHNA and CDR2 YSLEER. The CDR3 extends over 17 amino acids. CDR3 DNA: TGCGCCAGCAGCCAAGGCGTAGGGAAAGGAACCTACAATGAGCAGTTCTTC. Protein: CASSQGVGKGTYNEQFF.

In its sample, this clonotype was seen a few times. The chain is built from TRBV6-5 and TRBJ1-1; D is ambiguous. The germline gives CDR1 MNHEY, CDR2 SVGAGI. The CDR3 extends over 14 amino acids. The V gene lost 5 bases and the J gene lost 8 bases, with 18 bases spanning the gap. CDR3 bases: TGTGCCAGCAGTATCTCGAAACCCGGCGGGGAAGCTTTCTTT. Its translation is CASSISKPGGEAFF.